The present T cell receptor beta chain was sequenced within a study of blood T cells in healthy people across ages. V gave up 9 bases and J gave up 4 bases, with 18 bases separating them. CDR1 is MDHEN, CDR2 SYDVKM, per germline. The CDR3 consists of 14 residues. Study results and limitations: From one million sequenced T cells, diversity estimates were lower bounds.

Note on this clonotype: Antigen specificity is unknown.

Next came a second PCR, run for about 7 to 12 cycles, which used a sample-barcoded 5' primer along with a J-beta primer mix. TCRdb re-called the 5' RACE reads with MiXCR, one entry per CDR3 protein. The sample holds some 1.4 million distinct CDR3 sequences, 40% to 50% seen once. The sequencing sample was made of blood. The chain employs TRBV28 and TRBJ1-2, with D perhaps TRBD1 (6 bases). This clonotype was obtained from a woman younger than 30 in good health. CDR3 bases: TGTGCCAGTAAACGGGACACTGGGAGCTATGGCTACACCTTC. It translates to CASKRDTGSYGYTF.